This T cell receptor beta chain was sequenced in a study of OX40 agonist ivuxolimab in advanced cancers. Study summary: Participants, approximately 83% male, averaged roughly 55 years of age, ranging from about 23 to 90.

On this clone: Its antigen remains unknown.

TCRdb's table, derived via immunoSEQ multiplex PCR, lists solely in-frame clones and lacks some. The sample has just over 60,000 clones, more than 85% seen once. The CDR3 length is 16 residues. Germline CDR1 reads SGHAT; CDR2 reads FQNNGV. Trimming at V came to 4 bases and at J to 1 base, leaving 6 bases not matched to a gene. General study findings and limits: Both blood CD4+ and CD8+ T cells showed clonal growth by week 6 at 0.1 to 3.0 mg/kg. The mean number of expanded clones was higher in CD8+ T cells than in CD4+.

The source material was CD4+ or CD8+ T cells sorted from blood, sampled in a trial of the OX40 agonist ivuxolimab. The sequence came from an adult with an advanced solid tumor such as melanoma, head and neck, liver or kidney cancer. V and J are TRBV11-2 and TRBJ2-2, with 7 bases aligning to TRBD2. The CDR3 reads CASSSRLAVNTGELFF. For the CDR3, the DNA is TGTGCCAGCAGCTCAAGACTAGCCGTGAACACCGGGGAGCTGTTTTTT. Looking up the rest from reference TRBV11-2 and TRBJ2-2 gives the full variable domain: EAGVAQSPRYKIIEKRQSVAFWCNPISGHATLYWYQQILGQGPKLLIQFQNNGVVDDSQLPKDRFSAERLKGVDSTLKIQPAKLEDSAVYLCASSSRLAVNTGELFFGEGSRLTVL.